The 8 T cell receptor beta chains below come from one sample, sequenced in a study of a mutant IDH1 vaccine in newly diagnosed glioma. Described time point: week 23, last vaccination. Each dose delivered 300 ug of mutant IDH1 20-mer peptide subcutaneously with imiquimod. No cognate antigen is known for these TCRs. The protocol was immunoSEQ multiplex PCR, while the TCRdb copy is restricted to in-frame clones and leaves out a portion. The sample has 55,000 or so clones, 75% to 85% seen once. Sample: PBMCs, taken from a glioma patient whose treatment included an IDH1 peptide vaccine. The receptors shown here come from a man aged 35-49 years with glioma.

The chain recombines TRBV29-1 with TRBJ2-7; TRBD1 might be the D (6 bases). The germline V and J ends were trimmed by 5 bases and 4 bases, with 12 bases remaining between them. CDR1 and CDR2 (germline): SQVTM, ANQGSEA. This CDR3 contains 12 residues. CDR3 protein: CSVRQAGYEQYF. In nucleotides, the CDR3 is TGCAGCGTTCGACAGGCTGGGTACGAGCAGTACTTC.

The chain employs TRBV5-1 and TRBJ1-2, with D perhaps TRBD1 (5 bases). CDR1 is SGHRS, CDR2 YFSETQ, per germline. The CDR3 spans 16 residues. V shed 1 base and J shed 4 bases, with 17 bases lying between them. CDR3 protein: CASSLKGPSPTYGYTF. In DNA, the CDR3 is TGCGCCAGCAGCTTGAAGGGACCGTCCCCCACCTATGGCTACACCTTC. The entire variable domain, with the rest obtained from reference TRBV5-1 and TRBJ1-2, is as follows: KAGVTQTPRYLIKTRGQQVTLSCSPISGHRSVSWYQQTPGQGLQFLFEYFSETQRNKGNFPGRFSGRQFSNSRSEMNVSTLELGDSALYLCASSLKGPSPTYGYTFGSGTRLTVV.

This clone was counted between two and nine times. The rearrangement joins TRBV4-1 to TRBJ1-1, with D possibly matching TRBD1 (5 bases). Trimming took 3 bases from V and 2 from J, leaving 10 bases between them. In germline, CDR1 is MGHRA, CDR2 YSYEKL. CDR3 length: 14 amino acids. The CDR3 region is CASSHSRGNTEAFF. CDR3 bases: TGCGCCAGCAGCCATAGTAGGGGAAACACTGAAGCTTTCTTT.

The chain carries TRBV19 and TRBJ1-1; the D is unclear. V was cut by 9 bases and J by 0 bases, with 14 bases left in between. Germline V lookup: CDR1 LNHDA, CDR2 SQIVND (reference sequence). This CDR3 spans 14 amino acids. The DNA of the CDR3 is TGTGCCAGCCTATCTCTACTCTTGAACACTGAAGCTTTCTTT. As protein: CASLSLLLNTEAFF.

The chain couples TRBV6-6 to TRBJ1-5; D is unresolved. The germline CDR1 and CDR2 sequences are MNHNY and SVGAGI (reference sequence). The CDR3 is made up of 15 amino acids. The V gene lost 6 bases and the J gene lost 0 bases, with 12 bases spanning the gap. CDR3 region: CASRHTENSNQPQHF. DNA of the CDR3: TGTGCCAGCAGACACACAGAAAATAGCAATCAGCCCCAGCATTTT.

In its sample, this clone was seen once. The chain joins TRBV29-1 to TRBJ1-2; D unclear. The V end was cut by 4 bases, the J end by 1 base, with 7 bases between. The germline gives CDR1 SQVTM, CDR2 ANQGSEA. The CDR3 has 12 amino acids. CDR3 in DNA: TGCAGCGTTGTACGGGATAACTATGGCTACACCTTC. It encodes CSVVRDNYGYTF.

The chain has TRBV10-3 and TRBJ1-5; possible D gene TRBD1, 5 bases. Trimming pared 10 bases from V and 3 bases from J, leaving 19 bases between. Germline-derived CDR1 and CDR2 are ENHRY and SYGVKD. The CDR3 extends over 15 amino acids. The CDR3 DNA reads as TGTGCCACCTCAAACGGGACTCCAAACAATCAGCCCCAGCATTTT. Residues: CATSNGTPNNQPQHF.

The J gene is TRBJ1-5, the V gene TRBV19; TRBD1 aligns across 11 bases. V shed 6 bases, J shed 2 bases, and the junction held 6 bases outside the gene matches. Germline assignment: CDR1 LNHDA and CDR2 SQIVND (reference sequence). CDR3 length: 16 residues. The CDR3: CASRGQGVVGNQPQHF. The DNA for the CDR3 is TGTGCCAGTAGGGGACAGGGGGTGGTCGGCAATCAGCCCCAGCATTTT.